Listed below are T cell receptor beta chains from one sample, sequenced in a study of shared clonotypes between healthy human individuals. Measured with immunoSEQ multiplex PCR; TCRdb has only the in-frame clones, and not every one. The profile covers some 1.5 million clones, with roughly 96% appearing a single time and over 1% taken by the ten largest. Sequencing was carried out using naive CD4+ T cells sorted from blood. The receptor source for this set is a man between 25 and 39 years old in good health. The CDR3 runs from the conserved cysteine through the conserved F or W. Each record gives: CDR3 length, clone size, J gene, V gene, D gene, CDR3 protein. A D gene is named only where the DNA matches it firmly. Clone size is given for some rows only: seen once, a few or many times, or a class if the clone is expanded.

cdr3_length: 15
clone_size: -
j_call: TRBJ1-1
v_call: TRBV19
d_call: -
cdr3_aa: CASSTSGQRDHEAFF

cdr3_length: 19
clone_size: once
j_call: TRBJ2-7
v_call: TRBV28
d_call: -
cdr3_aa: CASSFLSGGLTGIVSEQYF

cdr3_length: 14
clone_size: -
j_call: TRBJ1-3
v_call: TRBV10-2
d_call: -
cdr3_aa: CASSDAGSGNTIYF

cdr3_length: 12
clone_size: -
j_call: TRBJ2-7
v_call: TRBV30
d_call: -
cdr3_aa: CAWSDIDSEQYF

cdr3_length: 14
clone_size: -
j_call: TRBJ1-1
v_call: TRBV7-2
d_call: TRBD1
cdr3_aa: CASSTTGTGTQAFF

cdr3_length: 16
clone_size: -
j_call: TRBJ2-5
v_call: TRBV5-5
d_call: TRBD1
cdr3_aa: CASSQTGGEAQETQYF

cdr3_length: 13
clone_size: -
j_call: TRBJ2-2
v_call: TRBV2
d_call: -
cdr3_aa: CASLYSATGELFF

cdr3_length: 14
clone_size: -
j_call: TRBJ1-2
v_call: TRBV28
d_call: -
cdr3_aa: CASSSLRPNYGYTF

cdr3_length: 15
clone_size: -
j_call: TRBJ1-4
v_call: TRBV6-5
d_call: -
cdr3_aa: CASSYFGERDEKLFF

cdr3_length: 14
clone_size: -
j_call: TRBJ2-7
v_call: TRBV9
d_call: -
cdr3_aa: CASSVDIGFYEQYF

cdr3_length: 16
clone_size: once
j_call: TRBJ1-1
v_call: TRBV4-1
d_call: -
cdr3_aa: CASSQFAGKGNTEAFF

cdr3_length: 16
clone_size: -
j_call: TRBJ2-7
v_call: TRBV28
d_call: -
cdr3_aa: CASSLLGLEYFLEQYF

cdr3_length: 15
clone_size: -
j_call: TRBJ2-7
v_call: TRBV21-1
d_call: -
cdr3_aa: CASSKSRQGRYEQYF

cdr3_length: 15
clone_size: -
j_call: TRBJ2-2
v_call: TRBV6-5
d_call: -
cdr3_aa: CASQAGTENTGELFF

cdr3_length: 14
clone_size: -
j_call: TRBJ2-5
v_call: TRBV5-1
d_call: TRBD1
cdr3_aa: CASSLNRGRETQYF

cdr3_length: 15
clone_size: -
j_call: TRBJ2-7
v_call: TRBV28
d_call: TRBD1
cdr3_aa: CASVPGGTGGYEQYF

cdr3_length: 15
clone_size: -
j_call: TRBJ2-7
v_call: TRBV11-2
d_call: -
cdr3_aa: CASSLGGDRAYEQYF

cdr3_length: 13
clone_size: -
j_call: TRBJ2-7
v_call: TRBV7-3
d_call: TRBD2
cdr3_aa: CASSPISGSEQYF